These T cell receptor delta chains were read from a single sample in a study of gammadelta T cells in human blood. TCRdb reanalysed the RT-PCR reads with CATT. The table has roughly 2,000 delta-chain clones, less than 3.5% seen once. Sequenced: Vgamma9Vdelta2 gamma-delta T cells from fetal blood. The receptors derive from a human fetus. Both conserved end residues are part of each CDR3. The D gene is left open where the match is weak. Not all rows give a size; the values are once, few, many and, for expanded clones, a class.

cdr3_length	v_call	d_call	j_call	clone_size	cdr3_aa	cdr3_nt
16	TRDV2	TRDD3	TRDJ1	-	CACDTVLGDNTDKLIF	TGTGCCTGTGACACCGTACTGGGGGATAACACCGATAAACTCATCTTT
18	TRDV2	TRDD3	TRDJ3	-	CACDTTGGYSWDTRQMFF	TGTGCCTGTGACACGACTGGGGGATACTCCTGGGACACCCGACAGATGTTTTTC
17	TRDV2	TRDD3	TRDJ3	medium-sized	CACDTWGYSWDTRQMFF	TGTGCCTGTGACACCTGGGGATACTCCTGGGACACCCGACAGATGTTTTTC
16	TRDV2	-	TRDJ1	medium-sized	CACDTYEVENTDKLIF	TGTGCCTGTGACACCTATGAGGTGGAAAACACCGATAAACTCATCTTT
19	TRDV2	TRDD3	TRDJ3	medium-sized	CACDTLGDTSGWDTRQMFF	TGTGCCTGTGACACCCTGGGGGATACGAGTGGCTGGGACACCCGACAGATGTTTTTC
18	TRDV2	TRDD3	TRDJ3	medium-sized	CACDILGDTSWDTRQMFF	TGTGCCTGTGACATACTGGGGGATACCTCCTGGGACACCCGACAGATGTTTTTC
18	TRDV2	TRDD3	TRDJ3	medium-sized	CACDTGGYGSWDTRQMFF	TGTGCCTGTGACACCGGGGGATACGGGTCCTGGGACACCCGACAGATGTTTTTC
19	TRDV2	TRDD3	TRDJ3	few	CACDTADWGSSWDTRQMFF	TGTGCCTGTGACACCGCTGACTGGGGGAGCTCCTGGGACACCCGACAGATGTTTTTC
19	TRDV2	TRDD3	TRDJ2	medium-sized	CACDKYWGIRPSLTAQLFF	TGTGCCTGTGACAAATACTGGGGGATACGTCCTTCTTTGACAGCACAACTCTTCTTT
17	TRDV2	TRDD3	TRDJ3	medium-sized	CACDILGSSWDTRQMFF	TGTGCCTGTGACATACTGGGGAGCTCCTGGGACACCCGACAGATGTTTTTC
19	TRDV2	TRDD3	TRDJ3	few	CACDTVLGDTRWDTRQMFF	TGTGCCTGTGACACCGTACTGGGGGATACGCGATGGGACACCCGACAGATGTTTTTC
17	TRDV2	TRDD3	TRDJ2	few	CACDTLSTGGLTAQLFF	TGTGCCTGTGACACCCTGAGTACTGGGGGGCTGACAGCACAACTCTTCTTT
18	TRDV2	TRDD3	TRDJ3	large	CACDTGWGSSWDTRQMFF	TGTGCCTGTGACACCGGCTGGGGGAGCTCCTGGGACACCCGACAGATGTTTTTC
23	TRDV2	TRDD3	TRDJ3	medium-sized	CACDPASYWGDSIVSRDTRQMFF	TGTGCCTGTGACCCCGCCAGTTACTGGGGGGATAGCATCGTGTCCCGGGACACCCGACAGATGTTTTTC
17	TRDV2	TRDD3	TRDJ3	-	CACDVLGSSWDTRQMFF	TGTGCCTGTGACGTACTGGGGAGCTCCTGGGACACCCGACAGATGTTTTTC
17	TRDV2	-	TRDJ3	-	CACDTRRSSWDTRQMFF	TGTGCCTGTGACACGAGACGAAGCTCCTGGGACACCCGACAGATGTTTTTC
16	TRDV2	TRDD3	TRDJ3	medium-sized	CACDTGYPWDTRQMFF	TGTGCCTGTGACACGGGATACCCCTGGGACACCCGACAGATGTTTTTC
19	TRDV2	TRDD3	TRDJ3	medium-sized	CACDTLLGDTRWDTRQMFF	TGTGCCTGTGACACCCTACTGGGGGATACGCGTTGGGACACCCGACAGATGTTTTTC
16	TRDV2	TRDD3	TRDJ1	-	CACDTLLGIRTDKLIF	TGTGCCTGTGACACCTTACTGGGGATACGCACCGATAAACTCATCTTT
15	TRDV2	TRDD3	TRDJ2	few	CACDSLGDTTAQLFF	TGTGCCTGTGACAGTCTGGGGGATACGACAGCACAACTCTTCTTT
13	TRDV2	-	TRDJ1	large	CACDKMADDKLIF	TGTGCCTGTGACAAAATGGCGGACGATAAACTCATCTTT
17	TRDV2	-	TRDJ2	medium-sized	CACDTGLGSLLTAQLFF	TGTGCCTGTGACACGGGCCTAGGGTCTCTTTTGACAGCACAACTCTTCTTT
14	TRDV2	TRDD3	TRDJ1	medium-sized	CACDYWGFTDKLIF	TGTGCCTGTGACTACTGGGGGTTCACCGATAAACTCATCTTT
18	TRDV2	TRDD3	TRDJ2	medium-sized	CACDSLLGGKALTAQLFF	TGTGCCTGTGACTCCCTACTGGGGGGTAAAGCTTTGACAGCACAACTCTTCTTT
17	TRDV2	TRDD3	TRDJ2	-	CACDTAGGYPLTAQLFF	TGTGCCTGTGACACCGCTGGGGGATACCCTTTGACCGCACAACTCTTCTTT
18	TRDV2	TRDD3	TRDJ1	-	CACDTVTGGYAGTDKLIF	TGTGCCTGTGACACCGTAACTGGGGGATACGCGGGAACCGATAAACTCATCTTT
18	TRDV2	TRDD3	TRDJ3	medium-sized	CACDTTGGYAWDTRQMFF	TGTGCCTGTGACACAACTGGGGGATACGCCTGGGACACCCGACAGATGTTTTTC
15	TRDV2	TRDD3	TRDJ3	medium-sized	CACDGIRWDTRQMFF	TGTGCCTGTGACGGGATACGCTGGGACACCCGACAGATGTTTTTC
15	TRDV2	TRDD3	TRDJ3	medium-sized	CACDWGTWDTRQMFF	TGTGCCTGTGACTGGGGGACCTGGGACACCCGACAGATGTTTTTC
16	TRAV29/DV5	TRDD3	TRDJ3	large	CAARGIRSWDTRQMFF	TGTGCAGCAAGGGGGATACGCTCCTGGGACACCCGACAGATGTTTTTC
21	TRDV2	TRDD3	TRDJ2	medium-sized	CACDAKIVLGVNLVLTAQLFF	TGTGCCTGTGACGCTAAAATTGTACTGGGGGTTAACCTAGTCCTGACAGCACAACTCTTCTTT
17	TRDV2	-	TRDJ3	medium-sized	CACDATEFSWDTRQMFF	TGTGCCTGTGACGCGACTGAGTTCTCCTGGGACACCCGACAGATGTTTTTC
16	TRDV2	TRDD3	TRDJ3	medium-sized	CACDSWGSWDTRQMFF	TGTGCCTGTGACAGCTGGGGGTCCTGGGACACCCGACAGATGTTTTTC
21	TRDV2	TRDD3	TRDJ3	medium-sized	CACDTVLGDTLNSWDTRQMFF	TGTGCCTGTGACACCGTACTGGGGGATACGCTAAATTCCTGGGACACCCGACAGATGTTTTTC
18	TRDV2	TRDD3	TRDJ3	medium-sized	CACDILGDRSWDTRQMFF	TGTGCCTGTGACATACTGGGGGATAGAAGCTGGGACACCCGACAGATGTTTTTC
18	TRDV2	TRDD3	TRDJ1	medium-sized	CACDKKILGDTYTDKLIF	TGTGCCTGTGACAAAAAAATACTGGGGGATACGTACACCGATAAACTCATCTTT
15	TRDV2	TRDD3	TRDJ1	large	CACDKLGEYTDKLIF	TGTGCCTGTGACAAACTGGGGGAGTACACCGATAAACTCATCTTT
14	TRDV2	TRDD3	TRDJ2	large	CACDVLGETAQLFF	TGTGCCTGTGACGTACTGGGGGAGACAGCACAACTCTTCTTT
18	TRDV2	TRDD3	TRDJ3	-	CACDVLGDTFWDTRQMFF	TGTGCCTGTGACGTACTGGGGGATACGTTCTGGGACACCCGACAGATGTTTTTC
19	TRDV2	TRDD3	TRDJ3	-	CACDTAWGISSWDTRQMFF	TGTGCCTGTGACACCGCCTGGGGGATAAGCTCCTGGGACACCCGACAGATGTTTTTC
16	TRDV2	TRDD3	TRDJ2	medium-sized	CACDVLGVALTAQLFF	TGTGCCTGTGACGTACTGGGGGTAGCTTTGACAGCACAACTCTTCTTT
18	TRDV2	TRDD3	TRDJ3	medium-sized	CACDTGIPSSWDTRQMFF	TGTGCCTGTGACACCGGGATACCAAGCTCCTGGGACACCCGACAGATGTTTTTC
16	TRDV2	TRDD3	TRDJ2	medium-sized	CACDILGAVGTAQLFF	TGTGCCTGTGATATCCTGGGGGCCGTTGGGACAGCACAACTCTTCTTT
18	TRDV2	TRDD3	TRDJ3	large	CACDTGGYASWDTRQMFF	TGTGCCTGTGACACTGGGGGATACGCCTCCTGGGACACCCGACAGATGTTTTTC